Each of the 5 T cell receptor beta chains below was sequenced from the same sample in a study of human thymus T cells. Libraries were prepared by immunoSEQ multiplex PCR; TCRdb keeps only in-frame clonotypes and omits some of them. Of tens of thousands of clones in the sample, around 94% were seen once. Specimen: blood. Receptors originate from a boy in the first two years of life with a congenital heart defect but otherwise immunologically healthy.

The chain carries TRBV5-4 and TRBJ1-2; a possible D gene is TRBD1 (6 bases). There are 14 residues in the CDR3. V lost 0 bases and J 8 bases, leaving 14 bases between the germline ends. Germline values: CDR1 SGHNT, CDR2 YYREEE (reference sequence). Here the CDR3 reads CASSLGAGEGGYTF. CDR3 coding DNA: TGTGCCAGCAGCTTGGGGGCAGGGGAAGGAGGCTACACCTTC.

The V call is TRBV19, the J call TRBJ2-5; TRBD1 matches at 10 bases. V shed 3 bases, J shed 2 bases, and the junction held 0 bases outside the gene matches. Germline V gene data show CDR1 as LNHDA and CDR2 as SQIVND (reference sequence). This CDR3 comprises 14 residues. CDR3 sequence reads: CASSMDRGQETQYF. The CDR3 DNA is TGTGCCAGTAGTATGGACAGGGGGCAAGAGACCCAGTACTTC.

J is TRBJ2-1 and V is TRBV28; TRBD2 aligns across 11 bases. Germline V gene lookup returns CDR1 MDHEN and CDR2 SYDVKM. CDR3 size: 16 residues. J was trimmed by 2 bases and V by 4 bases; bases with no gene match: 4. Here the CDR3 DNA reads TGTGCCAGCAGTTCGTCTAGCGGGGGGACCTACAATGAGCAGTTCTTC. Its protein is CASSSSSGGTYNEQFF.

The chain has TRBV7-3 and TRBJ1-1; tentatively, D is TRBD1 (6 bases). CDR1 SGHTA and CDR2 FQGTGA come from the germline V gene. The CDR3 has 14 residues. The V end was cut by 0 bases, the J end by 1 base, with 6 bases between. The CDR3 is CASSLTGGNTEAFF. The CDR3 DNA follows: TGTGCCAGCAGCTTAACAGGGGGGAACACTGAAGCTTTCTTT.

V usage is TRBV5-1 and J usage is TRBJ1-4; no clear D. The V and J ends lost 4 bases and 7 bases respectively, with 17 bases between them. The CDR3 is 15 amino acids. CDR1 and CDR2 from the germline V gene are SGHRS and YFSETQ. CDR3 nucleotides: TGCGCCAGCAGCCCCGGGTCCCACTCCGGTGAAAAACTGTTTTTT. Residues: CASSPGSHSGEKLFF.